The 14 T cell receptor beta chains in this list originate from one sample, sequenced in a study of cytomegalovirus exposure and HLA in healthy donors. The PCR employed 60 Vbeta primers together with 13 Jbeta primers. Measured with immunoSEQ multiplex PCR; TCRdb has only the in-frame clones, and not every one. In the table there are around 170,000 clones, around four fifths of which are singletons. The sequenced material came from PBMCs. All receptors derive from a woman aged 45-60 years in good health and CMV-seropositive.

The rearrangement uses TRBV7-2 and TRBJ1-2, with D possibly being TRBD1 (5 bases). Trimming took 5 bases from V and 8 from J, leaving 12 bases between them. CDR3 length: 12 residues. The germline V gene encodes CDR1 SGHTA and CDR2 FQGNSA. The CDR3, as DNA: TGTGCCAGCAGCGCAGGGTTTGGCGGCTACACCTTC. Its translation is CASSAGFGGYTF.

This rearrangement joins TRBV5-1 to TRBJ1-1, with D unclear. Germline V gene sequence: CDR1 SGHRS, CDR2 YFSETQ. This CDR3 contains 15 residues. V was cut by 4 bases and J by 0 bases, with 13 bases left in between. The CDR3 loop is CASSPLGGLNTEAFF. The CDR3 region has the DNA TGCGCCAGCAGCCCCCTCGGCGGGTTGAACACTGAAGCTTTCTTT.

The V and J genes are TRBV10-2 and TRBJ2-1; D is possibly TRBD1 (5 bases). This CDR3 is built from 12 residues. Germline loops: CDR1 WSHSY, CDR2 SAAADI. V lost 7 bases to trimming and J lost 5 bases, with 9 bases between them. Here the CDR3 DNA reads TGCGCCAGCACTAGGACAAACAATGAGCAGTTCTTC. It codes for CASTRTNNEQFF.

The chain joins TRBV5-5 to TRBJ2-6; possible D gene TRBD1, 6 bases. The germline V gene encodes CDR1 SGHKS and CDR2 YYEKEE (reference sequence). V lost 1 base and J 0 bases, leaving 14 bases between the germline ends. The CDR3 sequence is 18 residues long. The CDR3 sequence: CASSLTGLVLSGANVLTF. The CDR3 DNA reads TGTGCCAGCAGCTTGACAGGGCTAGTTCTCTCTGGGGCCAACGTCCTGACTTTC.

The chain employs TRBV4-1 and TRBJ2-3, with D perhaps TRBD2 (5 bases). CDR1 MGHRA and CDR2 YSYEKL come from the germline V gene. V lost 0 bases, J lost 0 bases, and 16 bases lay in between. CDR3 length: 18 amino acids. CDR3 sequence (DNA): TGCGCCAGCAGCCAAGATCTTTCGGGCAGGACTAGCACAGATACGCAGTATTTT. As protein: CASSQDLSGRTSTDTQYF.

The CDR3 sequence: CASTPGSGNTIYF. CDR3 coding DNA: TGTGCCAGCACCCCAGGATCCGGAAACACCATATATTTT. V gene TRBV2 combines with J gene TRBJ1-3; the D is unclear. Trimming pared 7 bases from V and 4 bases from J, leaving 11 bases between. CDR1 is SNHLY, CDR2 FYNNEI, per germline. The CDR3 has 13 residues.

This clone appeared a single time. This rearrangement joins TRBV28 to TRBJ1-1; TRBD1 matches 9 bases. Trimming cost V 2 bases and J 9 bases; bases outside gene matches: 1. This CDR3 region has 12 residues. Germline CDR1 reads MDHEN; CDR2 reads SYDVKM. CDR3 loop: CASSLGQGQAFF. DNA for the CDR3: TGTGCCAGCAGTTTAGGACAGGGGCAAGCTTTCTTT. The whole variable domain, filled in from reference TRBV28 and TRBJ1-1, reads DVKVTQSSRYLVKRTGEKVFLECVQDMDHENMFWYRQDPGLGLRLIYFSYDVKMKEKGDIPEGYSVSREKKERFSLILESASTNQTSMYLCASSLGQGQAFFGQGTRLTVV.

The V call is TRBV19, the J call TRBJ2-3, with 9 positions matching TRBD2. Germline CDR1 LNHDA, CDR2 SQIVND (reference sequence). The CDR3 loop spans 15 amino acids. Trimming took 6 bases from V and 1 from J; bases not matched to a gene: 5. CDR3 amino acids: CASSASGVGTDTQYF. CDR3 sequence (DNA): TGTGCCAGTAGCGCTAGCGGGGTTGGCACAGATACGCAGTATTTT. Full variable domain (outside the CDR3, taken from reference TRBV19 and TRBJ2-3): DGGITQSPKYLFRKEGQNVTLSCEQNLNHDAMYWYRQDPGQGLRLIYYSQIVNDFQKGDIAEGYSVSREKKESFPLTVTSAQKNPTAFYLCASSASGVGTDTQYFGPGTRLTVL.

The rearrangement links TRBV6-5 to TRBJ1-2; 7 positions match TRBD1. The J segment lost 0 bases and the V segment lost 4 bases, leaving 5 bases of the junction unmatched. Germline lookup yields CDR1 MNHEY and CDR2 SVGAGI. CDR3 length: 15 residues. CDR3 region: CASSSDRASNYGYTF. DNA for the CDR3: TGTGCCAGCAGTTCCGACAGGGCCTCTAACTATGGCTACACCTTC.

J is TRBJ1-5 and V is TRBV6-5; D gene unclear. CDR3 length: 13 residues. V shed 2 bases and J shed 7 bases, with 9 bases lying between them. Germline assignment: CDR1 MNHEY and CDR2 SVGAGI. CDR3 nucleotide sequence: TGTGCCAGCAGTTACATGGTGGGCCAGCCCCAGCATTTT. Its protein is CASSYMVGQPQHF.

The rearrangement uses TRBV25-1 and TRBJ1-2, with 10 bases lining up with TRBD1. This CDR3 is 13 amino acids long. The germline CDR1 and CDR2 sequences are MGHDK and SYGVNS. With V trimmed by 6 bases and J by 6 bases, 4 bases remained unmatched. The CDR3 sequence is CASSRQGADGYTF. Here the CDR3 DNA reads TGTGCCAGCAGCCGACAGGGGGCAGATGGCTACACCTTC.

V is TRBV18 and J is TRBJ1-3; maybe TRBD1 (6 bases). The CDR3 spans 18 residues. V lost 3 bases and J 0 bases, leaving 18 bases between the germline ends. Germline-derived CDR1 and CDR2 are KGHSH and LQKENI. The CDR3 sequence is CASSPAVAGAVSGNTIYF. For the CDR3, the DNA is TGTGCCAGCTCACCGGCGGTGGCAGGGGCCGTCTCTGGAAACACCATATATTTT.

A few counts support this clone. The chain uses TRBV4-3 and TRBJ2-1, with D hard to call. V lost 2 bases and J 9 bases, leaving 11 bases between the germline ends. The CDR3 is made up of 13 amino acids. Germline values: CDR1 LGHNA, CDR2 YSLEER. The chain's CDR3 is CASSQLQQSEQFF. The CDR3 nucleotides are TGCGCCAGCAGCCAACTTCAACAGAGTGAGCAGTTCTTC.

The CDR3 reads CATSSRRGTVYGYTF. CDR3 bases: TGTGCCACCAGCAGTCGGAGAGGGACAGTTTATGGCTACACCTTC. The genes are TRBV15 and TRBJ1-2, with TRBD1 identical over 7 bases. Trimming took 3 bases from V and 5 from J; bases not matched to a gene: 9. The germline V gene encodes CDR1 LNHNV and CDR2 YYDKDF (reference sequence). This CDR3 is built from 15 residues.